The 7 T cell receptor beta chains given below trace back to one sample, sequenced in a study of TIL therapy for anti-PD-1-resistant metastatic lung cancer. This was the immunoSEQ v3 assay. Profiling relied on immunoSEQ multiplex PCR, and the TCRdb table lists in-frame clones only, not all of them. This sample yields about 20,000 clones, of which just over 70% are seen a single time; 1.5% to 2% belongs to the top ten. Time point indicated: pre-treatment sample, taken before nivolumab and TIL therapy. This specimen was blood, taken at baseline. The receptor set was obtained from a person aged 25-85 years with non-small cell lung cancer.

The chain is built from TRBV7-6 and TRBJ1-4; D not resolved. Germline CDR1 reads SGHVS; CDR2 reads FNYEAQ. V was trimmed by 0 bases and J by 6 bases, leaving 14 bases between them. This CDR3 comprises 16 residues. The chain's CDR3 is CASSLAPAAGDEKLFF. Here the CDR3 DNA reads TGTGCCAGCAGCTTAGCGCCGGCCGCCGGTGATGAAAAACTGTTTTTT.

A single count supports this clone. V and J are TRBV30 and TRBJ2-5, with D possibly TRBD1 on 6 matching bases. The ends were cut back, 3 bases at V and 4 bases at J, with 18 bases in the middle. Germline CDR1 reads GTSNPN; CDR2 reads SVGIG (reference sequence). CDR3 size: 15 residues. The CDR3 region has the DNA TGTGCCTGGAGGGCCAATTTCAGGGGAAGAGAGACCCAGTACTTC. Its protein is CAWRANFRGRETQYF.

The chain employs TRBV6-6 and TRBJ2-1, with 14 bases matching TRBD2. Losses at the gene ends were 5 bases for V and 7 bases for J; bases not matched to a gene: 7. CDR1 and CDR2 (germline): MNHNY, SVGAGI (reference sequence). The CDR3 is 16 amino acids. The CDR3 reads CASSRATSGGDNEQFF. DNA of the CDR3: TGTGCCAGCAGTCGCGCGACTAGCGGGGGGGATAATGAGCAGTTCTTC.

The chain carries TRBV4-3 and TRBJ1-2; 12 bases map to TRBD1. Germline lookup yields CDR1 LGHNA and CDR2 YSLEER. This CDR3 is 15 amino acids long. V was pared by 1 base and J by 8 bases, with 5 bases of the junction left unmatched. CDR3 DNA: TGCGCCAGCAGCCAAGTAACCGGGACAGGGGGCGGCTACACCTTC. Protein: CASSQVTGTGGGYTF.

This clone was found once. The chain is built from TRBV30 and TRBJ2-1; D is perhaps TRBD1 (5 bases). In germline, CDR1 is GTSNPN, CDR2 SVGIG (reference sequence). The CDR3 runs to 11 residues. Trimming stripped 1 base from V and 9 bases from J, with 7 bases between. In nucleotides, the CDR3 is TGTGCCTGGAGTGACAGGCTTGAGCAGTTCTTC. It yields the protein CAWSDRLEQFF.

The genes are TRBV7-9 and TRBJ2-7, with 9 nucleotides matching TRBD2. Per the germline V gene, CDR1 is SEHNR and CDR2 is FQNEAQ (reference sequence). The CDR3 is made up of 15 amino acids. With 5 bases clipped from V and 2 bases from J, the junction kept 7 bases outside the gene matches. The CDR3 loop is CASSPGVAGAYEQYF. DNA for the CDR3: TGTGCCAGCAGCCCTGGGGTAGCGGGGGCCTACGAGCAGTACTTC.

This chain connects TRBV7-6 to TRBJ2-6, with 8 bases fitting TRBD2. This CDR3 is built from 17 residues. V shed 0 bases and J 4 bases; nucleotides not matched to a gene: 5. Germline V gene lookup returns CDR1 SGHVS and CDR2 FNYEAQ. CDR3 DNA sequence: TGTGCCAGCAGCTTAGCCGGGGGGGTCGCCGGGGCCAACGTCCTGACTTTC. The encoded protein is CASSLAGGVAGANVLTF.